Shown below are 21 T cell receptor beta chains from a single sample sequenced in a study of shared clonotypes between healthy human individuals. Repertoires were generated with immunoSEQ multiplex PCR, while TCRdb's copy carries only in-frame clones and drops some. Found here are fewer than 1.8 million clones, around 98.5% of them singletons; the top ten hold 0.36%. Specimen: naive CD4+ T cells sorted from blood. Sample subset: CD45RA+ positively selected. The receptor set was obtained from a man aged 30 to 45 in good health.

As for this clone: The sample contains more than one DNA sequence encoding this CDR3. The chain recombines TRBV28 with TRBJ2-7; TRBD2 is a possible D gene (6 bases). V was clipped by 5 bases and J by 0 bases, with 11 bases between them. Germline values: CDR1 MDHEN, CDR2 SYDVKM. CDR3 length equals 14 residues. The CDR3: CASSLRGFSYEQYF. Written as DNA, the CDR3 is TGTGCCAGCAGTCTTCGGGGGTTCTCCTACGAGCAGTACTTC.

The J gene is TRBJ1-2, the V gene TRBV5-1; no reliable D call. The CDR3 is 13 residues long. Germline CDR1 is SGHRS and CDR2 is YFSETQ. The germline V and J ends were trimmed by 0 bases and 6 bases, with 9 bases remaining between them. The CDR3 nucleotides read TGCGCCAGCAGCTTGGGGGCAGGAAATGGCTACACCTTC. This codes for CASSLGAGNGYTF. Based on the CDR3 plus reference TRBV5-1 and TRBJ1-2, the full variable domain is KAGVTQTPRYLIKTRGQQVTLSCSPISGHRSVSWYQQTPGQGLQFLFEYFSETQRNKGNFPGRFSGRQFSNSRSEMNVSTLELGDSALYLCASSLGAGNGYTFGSGTRLTVV.

V and J are TRBV5-1 and TRBJ2-2; 7 bases map to TRBD1. The CDR3 sequence is 15 residues long. The V gene's germline CDR1 is SGHRS and CDR2 YFSETQ. V gave up 5 bases and J gave up 3 bases; unmatched junction bases: 7. The DNA of the CDR3 is TGCGCCAGCAGTTCCGGGACAGCGGACACCGGGGAGCTGTTTTTT. Amino acid sequence: CASSSGTADTGELFF.

V is TRBV5-6 and J is TRBJ2-3; TRBD2 agrees at 8 bases. V shed 1 base and J 3 bases; nucleotides not matched to a gene: 4. Looked up from germline, CDR1 is SGHDT and CDR2 is YYEEEE. The CDR3 has 15 amino acids. CDR3 sequence: CASSLRAGVTDTQYF. The CDR3 DNA reads TGTGCCAGCAGCTTGCGAGCGGGAGTAACAGATACGCAGTATTTT.

Comments on this clone: The same CDR3 also results from other DNA sequences found in this sample. The chain uses TRBV5-1 and TRBJ2-6; D remains ambiguous. The CDR3 loop spans 14 amino acids. Germline V CDR1 and CDR2: SGHRS, YFSETQ. With 0 bases removed from V and 2 bases from J, the gap between germline ends came to 3 bases. The CDR3 DNA is TGCGCCAGCAGCTTGGGAGCTGGGGCCAACGTCCTGACTTTC. Amino acids: CASSLGAGANVLTF.

This clone appeared a single time. The chain uses TRBV15 and TRBJ2-1; D is tentatively TRBD1 or TRBD2 (5 bases each). Germline V CDR1 and CDR2: LNHNV, YYDKDF (reference sequence). The CDR3 runs 14 residues. The V gene lost 1 base and the J gene lost 4 bases, with 8 bases spanning the gap. The CDR3 sequence: CATSRVRGYNEQFF. The CDR3 DNA reads TGTGCCACCAGCAGAGTGAGGGGTTACAATGAGCAGTTCTTC. The whole variable domain, remainder taken from reference TRBV15 and TRBJ2-1, is DAMVIQNPRYQVTQFGKPVTLSCSQTLNHNVMYWYQQKSSQAPKLLFHYYDKDFNNEADTPDNFQSRRPNTSFCFLDIRSPGLGDTAMYLCATSRVRGYNEQFFGPGTRLTVL.

A single count supports this clone. This rearrangement joins TRBV14 to TRBJ2-2; perhaps TRBD2 as D (5 bases). The CDR3 runs 16 residues. CDR1 is SGHDN, CDR2 FVKESK, per germline. V was clipped by 4 bases and J by 0 bases, with 12 bases between them. The CDR3 reads CASSRTIGANTGELFF. The CDR3 DNA reads as TGTGCCAGCAGCCGAACCATCGGGGCGAACACCGGGGAGCTGTTTTTT.

This chain connects TRBV6-1 to TRBJ2-1, with D hard to call. The CDR3 has 11 residues. The V gene's germline CDR1 is MNHNS and CDR2 SASEGT. Trimming cost V 2 bases and J 10 bases, with 6 bases left between them. CDR3 residues: CASSEIWEQFF. In nucleotides, the CDR3 is TGTGCCAGCAGTGAAATATGGGAGCAGTTCTTC.

The chain links TRBV4-1 to TRBJ1-4, with 8 bases fitting TRBD1. Germline V CDR1 and CDR2: MGHRA, YSYEKL. The V gene end was trimmed by 5 bases and the J gene end by 8 bases; junction bases not matched to a gene: 10. The CDR3 spans 15 residues. CDR3 region: CASSARQGSPEKLFF. The CDR3 DNA sequence: TGCGCCAGCAGCGCGAGACAGGGGTCGCCGGAAAAACTGTTTTTT.

The gene calls are TRBV18 and TRBJ2-4; D unclear. Germline-derived CDR1 and CDR2 are KGHSH and LQKENI. The CDR3 runs to 13 residues. V was shortened by 0 bases and J by 6 bases, with 6 bases between the two germline ends. The CDR3 region has the DNA TGTGCCAGCTCACCACCGTCGAGAAACATTCAGTACTTC. It is translated as CASSPPSRNIQYF.

The chain is built from TRBV18 and TRBJ2-7; no reliable D call. This CDR3 has 14 residues. CDR1 and CDR2 from the germline V gene are KGHSH and LQKENI. Deletions cut 1 base from V and 1 base from J, with 8 bases between. This CDR3 is CASSPLDKSYEQYF. DNA of the CDR3: TGTGCCAGCTCACCACTTGACAAGTCCTACGAGCAGTACTTC.

The V call is TRBV29-1, the J call TRBJ1-2; weak D call: TRBD1 (5 bases). V was clipped by 6 bases and J by 4 bases, with 9 bases between them. Germline-derived CDR1 and CDR2 are SQVTM and ANQGSEA. This CDR3 has 11 residues. The CDR3 spells CSVSGVYGYTF. The CDR3 nucleotides read TGCAGCGTCTCGGGGGTCTATGGCTACACCTTC.

This clone was counted a single time. The gene calls are TRBV9 and TRBJ2-1; TRBD2 matches 7 bases. With V trimmed by 1 base and J by 2 bases, 6 bases remained unmatched. The V gene's germline CDR1 is SGDLS and CDR2 YYNGEE. This CDR3 has 16 amino acids. In DNA form, the CDR3 reads TGTGCCAGCAGCGTAAGTGGCGGGAGTACCTACAATGAGCAGTTCTTC. This gives the protein CASSVSGGSTYNEQFF. Drawing the rest from reference TRBV9 and TRBJ2-1, the complete variable domain is DSGVTQTPKHLITATGQRVTLRCSPRSGDLSVYWYQQSLDQGLQFLIQYYNGEERAKGNILERFSAQQFPDLHSELNLSSLELGDSALYFCASSVSGGSTYNEQFFGPGTRLTVL.

The genes are TRBV9 and TRBJ1-4, with TRBD1 identical over 11 bases. With 3 bases clipped from V and 4 bases from J, the junction kept 8 bases outside the gene matches. Per the germline V gene, CDR1 is SGDLS and CDR2 is YYNGEE. This CDR3 contains 17 residues. The CDR3 loop is CASSGLPGQGGNEKLFF. The CDR3 DNA sequence: TGTGCCAGCAGCGGACTACCGGGACAGGGGGGTAATGAAAAACTGTTTTTT.

The gene calls are TRBV28 and TRBJ1-2; TRBD1 is a possible D gene (5 bases). Germline V gene lookup returns CDR1 MDHEN and CDR2 SYDVKM. V dropped 6 bases and J dropped 4 bases, with 12 bases sitting between them. The CDR3 has 13 amino acids. The CDR3 protein is CASSRLGGYGYTF. The CDR3 DNA reads TGTGCCAGCAGCCGTCTCGGGGGCTATGGCTACACCTTC.

This clone has just one count. This chain joins TRBV9 and TRBJ2-5; no clear D gene. Trimming took off 4 bases at V and 1 base at J, with 8 bases between the two ends. The CDR3 length is 13 residues. Germline V lookup: CDR1 SGDLS, CDR2 YYNGEE. The CDR3 spells CASSPIIQETQYF. CDR3 DNA: TGTGCCAGCAGCCCCATCATCCAAGAGACCCAGTACTTC.

The rearrangement joins TRBV10-2 to TRBJ1-2; 8 positions agree with TRBD1. Germline assignment: CDR1 WSHSY and CDR2 SAAADI. The CDR3 loop spans 14 amino acids. V shed 0 bases and J 8 bases; nucleotides not matched to a gene: 5. The CDR3 DNA sequence: TGCGCCAGCAGTGAGTCACGGACAGGGTACGGCTACACCTTC. This sequence encodes CASSESRTGYGYTF.

The chain couples TRBV6-5 to TRBJ2-2; the D gene is possibly TRBD2 (6 bases). Germline lookup yields CDR1 MNHEY and CDR2 SVGAGI. Between the trimmed V and J ends, which lost 6 bases and 3 bases, there was a span of 11 bases. CDR3 length: 14 residues. The CDR3 DNA reads as TGTGCCAGCAGGACTAGAAGGCACACCGGGGAGCTGTTTTTT. This encodes CASRTRRHTGELFF.

The count of this clone is one. The chain combines TRBV14 with TRBJ1-1, with 12 bases that match TRBD1. This CDR3 is built from 16 residues. From germline, CDR1 is SGHDN and CDR2 FVKESK. Unmatched junction bases numbered 4, after V lost 5 bases and J lost 0 bases. The CDR3 sequence is CASSEGQGAMNTEAFF. CDR3 in DNA: TGTGCCAGCAGCGAGGGACAGGGGGCGATGAACACTGAAGCTTTCTTT. Full variable domain (rest looked up from reference TRBV14 and TRBJ1-1): EAGVTQFPSHSVIEKGQTVTLRCDPISGHDNLYWYRRVMGKEIKFLLHFVKESKQDESGMPNNRFLAERTGGTYSTLKVQPAELEDSGVYFCASSEGQGAMNTEAFFGQGTRLTVV.

The J gene is TRBJ2-2, the V gene TRBV27; 9 bases line up with TRBD1. This CDR3 spans 15 amino acids. V gave up 5 bases and J gave up 4 bases; unmatched junction bases: 5. From germline, CDR1 is MNHEY and CDR2 SMNVEV (reference sequence). In DNA form, the CDR3 reads TGTGCCAGCAGTGGCGGGACAGGGTTCACCGGGGAGCTGTTTTTT. Translated, it gives CASSGGTGFTGELFF.

CDR3: CASSGGASGSTDNEQFF. CDR3 nucleotide sequence: TGTGCCAGCAGTGGGGGGGCTAGCGGGAGTACGGACAATGAGCAGTTCTTC. This rearrangement joins TRBV7-8 to TRBJ2-1; 10 nucleotides line up with TRBD2. V lost 6 bases, J lost 5 bases, and 13 bases stayed unmatched. Per germline, CDR1 SGHVS and CDR2 FQNEAQ. CDR3 size: 17 residues.